The following is a T cell receptor (beta chain) sequence with its context. Original data processing: Reference gene primer amplification in the assay estimated nucleated cell counts. Produced via immunoSEQ multiplex PCR; TCRdb's table is partial and in-frame only. For V, J and clone size, that table is used; D and trimming come from the DNA. The table shows roughly 100,000 clones, with about 90% occurring only once. The CDR3 is 13 residues long. V gave up 3 bases and J gave up 9 bases, with 12 bases separating them. The germline V gene has CDR1 LNHDA and CDR2 SQIVND (reference sequence). The source of the sample is a study of blood T cell repertoires in COVID-19. Study-wide background: From the United States, Italy and Spain came samples of acute and convalescent COVID-19. Sample material is recorded as cDNA or gDNA derived from T cells, B-cell-depleted T cells, or PBMCs.

This chain uses TRBV19 with TRBJ1-5; D remains ambiguous. Source material: peripheral blood. The receptor was derived from a human donor in a cohort sampled during active COVID-19. CDR3 sequence: CASSIKGAGPQHF. Written as DNA, the CDR3 is TGTGCCAGTAGTATTAAGGGAGCGGGGCCCCAGCATTTT.